Presented here are 6 T cell receptor beta chains from one specimen sequenced in a study of T cell responses to AZD1222 COVID-19 vaccine. Assay used: immunoSEQ multiplex PCR; TCRdb lists only in-frame clones, some missing. The sample has about 140,000 clones, under 95% seen once. The sample here was peripheral blood, taken 28 days after the second dose of the MenACWY control vaccine. These receptor sequences come from an adult who received the MenACWY meningococcal vaccine as a control.

The V call is TRBV6-5, the J call TRBJ1-1; unclear D gene. CDR1 and CDR2 (germline): MNHEY, SVGAGI. This CDR3 contains 14 residues. V was trimmed by 2 bases and J by 0 bases, leaving 7 bases between them. DNA for the CDR3: TGTGCCAGCAGTTACGGGCTGATGAACACTGAAGCTTTCTTT. It is translated as CASSYGLMNTEAFF.

A single count supports this clone. The rearrangement uses TRBV28 and TRBJ2-1, with a possible D match to TRBD1 (5 bases). CDR1 and CDR2 from the germline V gene are MDHEN and SYDVKM. V shed 7 bases and J shed 8 bases, with 9 bases lying between them. The CDR3 is made up of 11 amino acids. CDR3 nucleotides: TGTGCCAGCAACCAGGGCTATGAGCAGTTCTTC. Translated: CASNQGYEQFF.

This clone was picked up one time. J is TRBJ2-6 and V is TRBV19; D not resolved. Trimming left V 2 bases short and J 0 bases short, with 11 bases between. The CDR3 runs 17 residues. Per germline, CDR1 LNHDA and CDR2 SQIVND (reference sequence). The CDR3 protein is CASSIPTDASGANVLTF. CDR3 DNA sequence: TGTGCCAGTAGTATACCTACAGACGCCTCTGGGGCCAACGTCCTGACTTTC.

V is TRBV3-1 (or the pseudogene TRBV3-2) and J is TRBJ2-1, with 7 bases matching TRBD2. The germline CDR1 and CDR2 sequences are LGHDT and YNNKEL (reference sequence). The CDR3 contains 14 residues. With 0 bases clipped from V and 7 bases from J, the junction kept 3 bases outside the gene matches. The CDR3 reads CASSQDVGGNEQFF. Written as DNA, the CDR3 is TGTGCCAGCAGCCAAGACGTCGGGGGGAATGAGCAGTTCTTC.

The chain employs TRBV5-8 and TRBJ1-4; D is possibly TRBD1 (5 bases). The germline V and J ends were trimmed by 5 bases and 7 bases, with 15 bases remaining between them. The length of the CDR3 is 14 residues. CDR1 and CDR2 from the germline V gene are SGHTS and YDEGEE. As DNA, the CDR3 is TGTGCCAGCAGAGTCCAGGGAAAAGGTGAAAAACTGTTTTTT. Encoded protein: CASRVQGKGEKLFF.

The chain combines TRBV7-2 with TRBJ1-3; tentative D call: TRBD1 (6 bases). The CDR3 consists of 19 residues. In germline, CDR1 is SGHTA, CDR2 FQGNSA. Trimming took 1 base from V and 4 from J, leaving 23 bases between them. CDR3 in DNA: TGTGCCAGCAGCTTAGTCGCCGGGACACCCTCTAGCACCGGAAACACCATATATTTT. Residues: CASSLVAGTPSSTGNTIYF.